Here is one T cell receptor beta chain with its context. Trimming removed 0 bases at V and 7 bases at J, with 35 bases between. The CDR3 contains 22 residues. The germline V gene has CDR1 MGHRA and CDR2 YSYEKL. This sample stems from a study of cytomegalovirus exposure and HLA in healthy donors. Sequencing was performed with immunoSEQ multiplex PCR; in TCRdb, only in-frame clones are kept and a portion is missing. The sample contains roughly 70,000 clones, 95% to 97% of which appear only once. The sample consisted of PBMCs. The chain links TRBV4-1 to TRBJ2-3; a weak D match, TRBD2 (6 bases). The clonotype comes from a man younger than 35 in good health and CMV-seronegative. The CDR3 region has the DNA TGCGCCAGCAGCCAAGATAAGTCAGGGCGTAGCGGACCCAACTCAAGGCTAAATACGCAGTATTTT. Its protein is CASSQDKSGRSGPNSRLNTQYF.